The clone carrying this TCR beta chain was seen a few times. As yet, its antigen is unknown. The data stem from a study of shared clonotypes between healthy human individuals. Overall study findings and caveats: Sharing of clonotypes among donors was expected to vary with sequencing depth.

Deep-level assay runs were performed. Amplification in unsorted PBMC replicate PCRs started from 250 to 350 ng DNA, which equals about 30,000 T cell genomes. Some clones are missing from TCRdb's copy, which holds only in-frame ones; the method was immunoSEQ multiplex PCR. Of around 510,000 clones in the sample, roughly 79% were seen once. J gave up 2 bases and V 4 bases, and 9 bases lay outside the gene matches. In germline, CDR1 is SEHNR, CDR2 FQNEAQ (reference sequence). The CDR3 length is 16 residues. Sequencing was performed on PBMCs. The TCR originated in a woman aged 40 to 50 in good health. Some clones in this sample may be carry-over from other donors' samples. This chain links TRBV7-9 with TRBJ2-7; 9 nucleotides align to TRBD1. CDR3 in amino acids: CASSSAGTGLTYEQYF. DNA of the CDR3: TGTGCCAGCAGCTCGGCCGGGACAGGGTTGACCTACGAGCAGTACTTC.